This T cell receptor beta chain originates from a study of CD4+ T cells in melanoma. Here immunoSEQ multiplex PCR was the method, and the copy in TCRdb shows in-frame clones only, minus some. The sample shows about 20,000 clones, over 75% of them seen only once. General study points: In melanoma, neoantigen-specific CD4+ T cells reportedly differed in differentiation state. A reported correlation linked neoantigen-specific CD4+ T cells to CD8+, macrophage and B cell function.

This clone showed up just a few times. Its antigen is currently unknown. V was shortened by 6 bases and J by 1 base, with 13 bases between the two germline ends. Germline V gives CDR1 SGHRS, CDR2 YFSETQ. The CDR3 sequence is 14 residues long. The rearrangement links TRBV5-1 to TRBJ2-5; weak D call: TRBD2 (6 bases). This receptor was obtained from a human donor with melanoma. This CDR3 reads CASTTQGGQETQYF. DNA of the CDR3: TGCGCCAGCACAACTCAGGGAGGCCAAGAGACCCAGTACTTC.